This T cell receptor beta chain is drawn from a study of blood T cell repertoires in COVID-19. Study context: PBMCs, B-cell-depleted T cells, or T cells provided the cDNA or gDNA that made up the material.

Using immunoSEQ multiplex PCR, the repertoire was profiled, and TCRdb retains in-frame clones only, with some absent. Altogether 150,000 to 200,000 clones are present, 84% being singletons, with the ten largest covering 10% to 15%. The cohort comprised adults aged 18 to 89 years residing in about 25 US areas. Participants had their cohort set by participant-reported clinical history. Cohort 3 donors were reported recovered after two negative PCRs, clearance, or symptom resolution. The CDR3 totals 15 residues. The V and J ends lost 5 bases and 3 bases respectively, with 14 bases between them. Germline lookup yields CDR1 SEHNR and CDR2 FQNEAQ (reference sequence).

This receptor was obtained from a man between 50 and 59 years old who had recovered from COVID-19. Sequencing was carried out using PBMCs or T cells enriched from blood (not recorded which). This chain uses TRBV7-9 with TRBJ1-3; D might be TRBD1 (5 bases). The CDR3 protein is CASSGSGTLGNTIYF. CDR3 bases: TGTGCCAGCAGCGGGAGCGGGACTCTTGGAAACACCATATATTTT.